This T cell receptor beta chain was profiled in a study of technical replicates of blood from a handful of donors (dated by TCRdb to about 2017). Including cysteine and phenylalanine, the CDR3 has 14 amino acids. Only the CDR3 DNA is retained, 42 bases long and in frame from the first base. Reading the germline V gene (reference sequence) gives CDR1 SGHNT and CDR2 YYREEE. V lost 0 bases and J lost 8 bases; the stretch between them is 12 bases long. A note on this clone: What this receptor recognizes is not known. Within one base of it there is no much larger clone, and no base qualities were kept.

Library preparation used the immunoSEQ multiplex PCR assay. This is the immuneACCESS table as TCRdb keeps it, with only in-frame sequences that have V and J called. A part of the clones is gone; compared with another copy, unresolved V genes explain less than half, and the rest is unexplained. The sample has roughly 62,000 clones on record, 91% of them singletons. The ten largest clones add up to 3% to 4% of the sample. This TCR was sampled from a human donor in good health. Some clones in this sample may be carry-over from other donors' samples. The chain is made from TRBV5-4 and TRBJ2-1, and the D gene may be TRBD2, 6 bases matching. The material sequenced was PBMCs. The CDR3 protein: CASSLGLASDEQFF. The bases are TGTGCCAGCAGCTTGGGGCTAGCGAGCGATGAGCAGTTCTTC.